This T cell receptor (beta chain) originates from a study of lymphopenia after photon versus proton radiotherapy. Whole-study findings and limits: Oligoclonal CD8+ Temra expansion after nadir drove photon patients' diversity drop. Relative stability marked proton patients; photon patients lost diversity and naive cells.

This clone was observed a few times. The antigen is undetermined. This CDR3 has 13 residues. The V gene lost 3 bases and the J gene lost 0 bases, with 6 bases spanning the gap. Germline values: CDR1 ENHRY, CDR2 SYGVKD. Only in-frame clones appear in the TCRdb table, and some are missing; sequencing was by immunoSEQ multiplex PCR. The sample records approximately 50,000 clones, about four fifths being singletons. This receptor was taken from a man over 45 with gastric cancer. The starting material was peripheral blood, obtained from a patient treated with photon-based radiotherapy. The V and J genes are TRBV10-3 and TRBJ2-7; D gene ambiguous. CDR3 amino acids: CAISEPDSYEQYF. Here the CDR3 DNA reads TGTGCCATCAGTGAACCGGACTCCTACGAGCAGTACTTC.